Below, 13 T cell receptor beta chains from the same sample are listed, as sequenced in a study of post-analysis software for immune sequencing data (dated by TCRdb to about 2015). Summary of the overall study and its limitations: Patients showed significantly higher frequencies than controls for about 5 TRBV segments, among them TRBV5-6, TRBV5-1 and TRBV20-1.

The library was made by PCR. Instrument on record: Illumina HiSeq 2500. To reduce PCR and sequencing biases, unique molecular identifiers were built into the TCR beta cDNA libraries. Using fastp trimming at Q25 and MiXCR clonotype assembly, TCRdb reanalyzed the public sequencing data and kept in-frame beta chains. All rows with the same CDR3 protein become a single entry with the most common DNA and genes. This sample is represented by hundreds of thousands of distinct CDR3 sequences; 40% to 50% of them were singletons. Roughly 1.7% of the sample lies in the top ten. These receptors have no identified antigens. Sequencing was carried out using blood. Receptors originate from a girl under 18 with multiple sclerosis.

A remark on this clonotype: One end of the junction varies from germline; a read error may be responsible. The CDR3 loop reads CANSLGGLLRGDTQYF. The CDR3 coding sequence is TGCGCCAACAGCTTGGGGGGCCTTCTGAGGGGAGATACGCAGTATTTT. The chain carries TRBV5-1 and TRBJ2-3; the D call may be TRBD1 or TRBD2 (6 bases each). The CDR3 length is 16 residues. The germline V gene encodes CDR1 SGHRS and CDR2 YFSETQ.

This chain links TRBV28 with TRBJ1-2, with D perhaps TRBD1 (5 bases). V lost 8 bases and J lost 8, with 12 bases in between. The CDR3 loop spans 11 amino acids. From germline, CDR1 is MDHEN and CDR2 SYDVKM. The CDR3 DNA is TGTGCCAGCTTTAGGGAGGGGGGCTACACCTTC. Translating gives CASFREGGYTF.

The gene calls are TRBV20-1 and TRBJ1-6; a weak D match, TRBD1 (5 bases). This CDR3 is built from 16 residues. Germline CDR1 and CDR2: DFQATT and SNEGSKA (reference sequence). V lost 0 bases and J lost 6, with 15 bases in between. The DNA for the CDR3 is TGCAGTGCTAGAGATTGGTTGGCCGGGGGTAATTCACCCCTCCACTTT. Translating it yields CSARDWLAGGNSPLHF.

There are a few counts of this clonotype. The rearrangement links TRBV20-1 to TRBJ2-5, with D perhaps given as TRBD1 or TRBD2 (5 bases each). Trimming took off 3 bases at V and 1 base at J, with 21 bases between the two ends. The CDR3 length is 17 residues. The germline V gene encodes CDR1 DFQATT and CDR2 SNEGSKA (reference sequence). The CDR3 sequence: CSASSYAELGTQETQYF. The CDR3 DNA reads as TGCAGTGCTAGTTCTTACGCGGAACTAGGGACCCAAGAGACCCAGTACTTC.

The V call is TRBV12-3 or TRBV12-4, the J call TRBJ2-1, with D unresolved. The CDR3 is 12 residues long. V dropped 7 bases and J dropped 7 bases, with 11 bases sitting between them. The chain's CDR3 is CASKPEANEQFF. CDR3 DNA: TGTGCCAGCAAGCCTGAGGCGAATGAGCAGTTCTTC.

In regard to this clonotype: At one of its ends the junction is not consistent with the germline gene, which may arise from a read error. The chain is built from TRBV5-5 and TRBJ2-1; the D is unclear. The CDR3 sequence is 12 residues long. Germline V gives CDR1 SGHKS, CDR2 YYEKEE (reference sequence). CDR3 amino acids: CASSFQYKEQFF. DNA for the CDR3: TGTGCCAGCAGCTTCCAGTACAAGGAGCAGTTCTTC.

This chain uses TRBV29-1 with TRBJ2-1; D ambiguous. The CDR3 loop spans 15 amino acids. Germline V CDR1 and CDR2: SQVTM, ANQGSEA. Trimming cost V 5 bases and J 1 base, with 15 bases left between them. CDR3 DNA sequence: TGCAGCGTTCGGTATGCCGCGCTGTCCTACAATGAGCAGTTCTTC. Translated: CSVRYAALSYNEQFF.

The chain employs TRBV5-1 and TRBJ2-7, with TRBD1 as a possible D gene (6 bases). The V end was cut by 4 bases, the J end by 4 bases, with 15 bases between. The CDR3 length is 14 residues. Germline CDR1 SGHRS, CDR2 YFSETQ. CDR3 region: CASSPEAGVYEQYF. CDR3 DNA: TGCGCCAGCAGCCCCGAGGCAGGGGTTTACGAGCAGTACTTC.

CDR3 DNA sequence: TGCAGTGCTAGACCTAGCGGGGGGGCCCAGGAGACCCAGTACTTC. Its protein product is CSARPSGGAQETQYF. The rearrangement uses TRBV20-1 and TRBJ2-5, with 12 bases that match TRBD2. Per germline, CDR1 DFQATT and CDR2 SNEGSKA (reference sequence). V dropped 2 bases and J dropped 5; count of bases not matched to a gene: 6. The CDR3 totals 15 residues.

This clonotype has a handful of counts. The chain is built from TRBV7-9 and TRBJ1-2, with 8 nucleotides matching TRBD1. Germline V gives CDR1 SEHNR, CDR2 FQNEAQ (reference sequence). With V trimmed by 0 bases and J by 7 bases, 4 bases remained unmatched. The CDR3 totals 14 residues. CDR3 region: CASSLADRALGYTF. CDR3 sequence (DNA): TGTGCCAGCAGCTTAGCGGACAGGGCCCTTGGCTACACCTTC.

J is TRBJ1-2 and V is TRBV19; unclear D gene. The CDR3 covers 12 residues. The V end was cut by 7 bases, the J end by 2 bases, with 8 bases between. Germline V gene data show CDR1 as LNHDA and CDR2 as SQIVND (reference sequence). The CDR3 protein is CASTTENYGYTF. The CDR3 DNA sequence: TGTGCCAGTACCACAGAGAACTATGGCTACACCTTC.

In this sample, this clonotype turned up once. The V call is TRBV18, the J call TRBJ2-3; D possibly uses TRBD1 or TRBD2 (5 bases each). The CDR3 is made up of 14 amino acids. Trimming shortened V by 6 bases and J by 0 bases, and 10 bases separated the two germline ends. The germline V gene encodes CDR1 KGHSH and CDR2 LQKENI. The CDR3 reads CASSRDHSTDTQYF. The CDR3 bases are TGTGCCAGCTCCAGGGACCACAGCACAGATACGCAGTATTTT. The whole variable domain, filled in from reference TRBV18 and TRBJ2-3, reads NAGVMQNPRHLVRRRGQEARLRCSPMKGHSHVYWYRQLPEEGLKFMVYLQKENIIDESGMPKERFSAEFPKEGPSILRIQQVVRGDSAAYFCASSRDHSTDTQYFGPGTRLTVL.

The sample holds a few counts of this clonotype. The rearrangement joins TRBV20-1 to TRBJ2-1; no definite D call. CDR3 length equals 15 residues. The germline V and J ends were trimmed by 1 base and 4 bases, with 14 bases remaining between them. Germline V lookup: CDR1 DFQATT, CDR2 SNEGSKA (reference sequence). CDR3 in DNA: TGCAGTGCTAGAGGACGCCCGAAGGGATACAATGAGCAGTTCTTC. This gives the protein CSARGRPKGYNEQFF.